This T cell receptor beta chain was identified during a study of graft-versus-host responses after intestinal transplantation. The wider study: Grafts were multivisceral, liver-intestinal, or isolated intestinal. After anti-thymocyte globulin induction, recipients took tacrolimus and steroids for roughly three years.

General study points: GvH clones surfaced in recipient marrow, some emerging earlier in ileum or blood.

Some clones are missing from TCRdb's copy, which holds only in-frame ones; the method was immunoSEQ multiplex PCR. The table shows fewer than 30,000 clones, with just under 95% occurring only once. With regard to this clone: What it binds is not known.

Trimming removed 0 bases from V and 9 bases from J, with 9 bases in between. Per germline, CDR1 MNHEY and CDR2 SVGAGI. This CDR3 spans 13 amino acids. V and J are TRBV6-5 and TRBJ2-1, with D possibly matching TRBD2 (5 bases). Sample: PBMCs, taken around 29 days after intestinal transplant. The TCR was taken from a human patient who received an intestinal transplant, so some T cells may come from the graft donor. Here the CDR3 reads CASSYSQAGEQFF. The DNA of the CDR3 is TGTGCCAGCAGTTACTCGCAGGCGGGTGAGCAGTTCTTC.